The T cell receptor beta chain under discussion was sequenced for a study of blood T cell repertoires in COVID-19 (dated by TCRdb to 2020 to 2021). For the wider study: Collaborator samples came from the United States, Italy and Spain and covered acute and convalescent phases of COVID-19. The prospective study material was composed of cDNA or gDNA derived from T cells, B-cell-depleted T cells, or PBMCs. Subjects who had been exposed to COVID-19, were actively infected with it, or had recovered from it provided the deeply sampled blood TCRbeta repertoires that made up the dataset. The repertoires were released in a freely available public database meant as a resource for research on the immune response to SARS-CoV-2. Samples came from the ongoing ImmuneRACE study (first 160 participants) plus 1,254 subjects from 6 global collaborators. The sample metadata nearly always contained a de-identified subject ID, COVID-19 status, age in years and sex. HLA class I and class II types, where available, came from metadata supplied by the sample provider rather than from assay-based typing.

As to this clone: It lacks a known antigen. No much larger clonotype is one base removed from it; base qualities were not supplied.

Broad study findings and their caveats: How much clinical and demographic metadata was included differed by source and by participant, and the metadata was provided uncurated.

CDR1 and CDR2, looked up from the germline V gene (reference sequence), are LNHDA and SQIVND. From V the trimming removes 6 bases and from J it removes 4 bases, while the gene matches leave 11 bases of the junction unaccounted for. Counted from cysteine to phenylalanine, this CDR3 has 18 amino acids. Only CDR3 DNA remains: 54 bases, in frame from the first base. The collaborating institutions used their own protocols to collect whole blood in K2EDTA tubes. For TCRbeta analysis, collaborator samples were shipped as frozen whole blood, as isolated PBMCs, or as DNA extracted from either sample type. TCRbeta CDR3 regions were amplified from genomic DNA using the immunoSEQ Assay, a bias-controlled multiplex PCR. On the authors' methods: Nucleated cell counts per sample were estimated from amplification of reference gene primers within the assay. Sequence reads were collapsed and filtered to measure the absolute abundance of every unique TCRbeta CDR3 rearrangement. Productive Simpson clonality was computed per sample as the square root of Simpson's diversity index over productive rearrangements. Here the immuneACCESS table is served through TCRdb, limited to in-frame sequences with V and J called. Missing clones are a known gap in these copies; in checked studies unresolved V genes cover under half, and the rest lacks a known reason. D and trimming were read from the DNA, whereas the V and J calls and clone size are those reported in that table. This sample holds hundreds of thousands of clones; roughly 85% were observed only once. Less than 6.5% of the sample comes from the top ten.

The receptor chain draws on TRBV19 and TRBJ2-3; 15 nucleotides in the junction match TRBD2. The TCR was taken from a man aged 50-60 years with active or convalescent COVID-19. The specimen was peripheral blood. Read as DNA, the sequence is TGTGCCAGTAGCCCGATGCTTGGGACTAGCGGGAGGCCAGATACGCAGTATTTT. Translated, it reads CASSPMLGTSGRPDTQYF.